A single sample is the source of the 21 T cell receptor beta chains below, sequenced in a study of OX40 agonist ivuxolimab in advanced cancers. Library method: the immunoSEQ multiplex PCR assay. TCRdb carries this immuneACCESS record with in-frame sequences only. Its versions omit some clonotypes, under half of them owing to an unresolved V gene in the studies checked, with the rest unexplained. The table for this sample lists 30,000 to 45,000 clones; 74% of them were counted only once. The ten biggest clones cover around 20% of the sample. The source was CD4+ or CD8+ T cells sorted from blood, collected in a trial of the OX40 agonist ivuxolimab. Every receptor here comes from an adult with an advanced solid tumor such as melanoma, head and neck, liver or kidney cancer.

This clone was seen only once. The chain employs TRBV5-8 and TRBJ1-5, with 12 bases fitting TRBD1. The germline gives CDR1 SGHTS, CDR2 YDEGEE. V lost 3 bases to trimming and J lost 1 base; unmatched junction nucleotides: 5. The CDR3 length is 17 residues. CDR3 nucleotides: TGTGCCAGCAGCTGGGACAGGGGGCGCGGGAGCAATCAGCCCCAGCATTTT. This codes for CASSWDRGRGSNQPQHF. Variable domain in full (rest from reference TRBV5-8 and TRBJ1-5): EAGVTQSPTHLIKTRGQQATLRCSPISGHTSVYWYQQALGLGLQFLLWYDEGEERNRGNFPPRFSGRQFPNYSSELNVNALELEDSALYLCASSWDRGRGSNQPQHFGDGTRLSIL.

This sequence joins TRBV29-1 and TRBJ2-3; D uncertain. CDR1 is SQVTM, CDR2 ANQGSEA, per germline. The CDR3 sequence is 12 residues long. V was trimmed by 4 bases and J by 2 bases, leaving 7 bases between them. The CDR3 nucleotides read TGCAGCGTTGTTGGAAACACAGATACGCAGTATTTT. It translates to CSVVGNTDTQYF.

This chain uses TRBV6-6 with TRBJ1-2; no firm D call. The V end was cut by 5 bases, the J end by 3 bases, with 10 bases between. The CDR3 has 13 residues. Germline-derived CDR1 and CDR2 are MNHNY and SVGAGI (reference sequence). The chain's CDR3 is CASSPPGDYGYTF. The DNA for the CDR3 is TGTGCCAGCAGTCCCCCTGGGGACTATGGCTACACCTTC.

By frequency in the sample, this clone is medium-sized. This chain connects TRBV4-1 to TRBJ1-3; D not certain. The germline CDR1 and CDR2 sequences are MGHRA and YSYEKL. V lost 0 bases to trimming and J lost 3 bases, with 9 bases between them. This CDR3 is built from 15 residues. CDR3 DNA sequence: TGCGCCAGCAGCCAAGATGTGGGGATTGGAAACACCATATATTTT. It codes for CASSQDVGIGNTIYF.

The chain combines TRBV7-9 with TRBJ1-2; D is possibly TRBD1 (6 bases). The CDR3 is 13 residues long. The ends were cut back, 5 bases at V and 4 bases at J, with 11 bases in the middle. Germline CDR1 SEHNR, CDR2 FQNEAQ (reference sequence). The CDR3 region has the DNA TGTGCCAGCAGCCGGGACAACTTCTATGGCTACACCTTC. This encodes CASSRDNFYGYTF.

The genes are TRBV5-1 and TRBJ1-1; no reliable D call. CDR1 and CDR2 (germline): SGHRS, YFSETQ. This CDR3 is 15 amino acids long. V was pared by 3 bases and J by 0 bases, with 12 bases between. The CDR3 nucleotides are TGCGCCAGCAGCTCGACACCTCACATGAACACTGAAGCTTTCTTT. It translates to CASSSTPHMNTEAFF.

The rearrangement links TRBV4-2 to TRBJ1-1; maybe TRBD1 (6 bases). Trimming cost V 0 bases and J 6 bases, with 14 bases left between them. Germline V lookup: CDR1 LGHNA, CDR2 YNFKEQ. The CDR3 extends over 15 amino acids. This CDR3 is CASSQDEGQFAEAFF. The DNA for the CDR3 is TGTGCCAGCAGCCAAGATGAAGGACAGTTCGCTGAAGCTTTCTTT.

V and J are TRBV5-8 and TRBJ1-5; weak D call: TRBD1 (6 bases). The V end lost 2 bases, the J end lost 7 bases, and 10 bases lay between the germline ends. The CDR3 extends over 13 amino acids. Germline V CDR1 and CDR2: SGHTS, YDEGEE. The CDR3 bases are TGTGCCAGCAGCTTAGGGGGAAGCCAGCCCCAGCATTTT. Amino acids: CASSLGGSQPQHF. Based on the CDR3 plus reference TRBV5-8 and TRBJ1-5, the full variable domain is EAGVTQSPTHLIKTRGQQATLRCSPISGHTSVYWYQQALGLGLQFLLWYDEGEERNRGNFPPRFSGRQFPNYSSELNVNALELEDSALYLCASSLGGSQPQHFGDGTRLSIL.

This chain connects TRBV6-1 to TRBJ2-3; a weak D match, TRBD2 (5 bases). Germline V gene sequence: CDR1 MNHNS, CDR2 SASEGT. Trimming left V 7 bases short and J 8 bases short, with 22 bases between. This CDR3 has 15 residues. CDR3 sequence (DNA): TGTGCCAGCACCAAAGCCGGGGATATGCTCGGTACGCAGTATTTT. This codes for CASTKAGDMLGTQYF.

V gene TRBV19 combines with J gene TRBJ1-5; 8 bases fit TRBD1. The CDR3 runs 16 residues. Germline loops: CDR1 LNHDA, CDR2 SQIVND (reference sequence). Unmatched junction bases numbered 8, after V lost 7 bases and J lost 0 bases. The chain's CDR3 is CASTLTGGYSNQPQHF. The CDR3 bases are TGTGCCAGTACCCTAACAGGGGGATATAGCAATCAGCCCCAGCATTTT.

The rearrangement links TRBV6-1 to TRBJ1-2; D is perhaps TRBD1 (5 bases). The CDR3 runs to 13 residues. From germline, CDR1 is MNHNS and CDR2 SASEGT. Trimming took 10 bases from V and 9 from J, leaving 21 bases between them. This CDR3 is CAIGGGDYYSYTF. CDR3 sequence (DNA): TGTGCCATTGGCGGGGGAGACTATTACAGCTACACCTTC.

The chain combines TRBV9 with TRBJ2-3, with 8 bases identical to TRBD2. This CDR3 has 16 amino acids. CDR1 is SGDLS, CDR2 YYNGEE, per germline. The junction had 7 bases not matched to a gene; V was cut back by 4 bases and J by 0 bases. CDR3 amino acids: CASSTGTSDSTDTQYF. In nucleotides, the CDR3 is TGTGCCAGCAGCACCGGGACTAGTGATAGCACAGATACGCAGTATTTT. The whole variable domain, remainder taken from reference TRBV9 and TRBJ2-3, is DSGVTQTPKHLITATGQRVTLRCSPRSGDLSVYWYQQSLDQGLQFLIQYYNGEERAKGNILERFSAQQFPDLHSELNLSSLELGDSALYFCASSTGTSDSTDTQYFGPGTRLTVL.

The J gene is TRBJ2-7, the V gene TRBV6-5; D uncertain. CDR3 length: 16 amino acids. Germline CDR1 MNHEY, CDR2 SVGAGI. V was clipped by 0 bases and J by 2 bases, with 14 bases between them. As DNA, the CDR3 is TGTGCCAGCAGTTACTCTCATCTCGGGCAGACCTACGAGCAGTACTTC. Translated: CASSYSHLGQTYEQYF.

The chain couples TRBV2 to TRBJ2-2; 7 nucleotides align to TRBD2. The CDR3 consists of 17 residues. CDR1 is SNHLY and CDR2 is FYNNEI in the germline V gene. J lost 5 bases, V lost 2 bases, and 11 bases had no gene match. The CDR3 coding sequence is TGTGCCAGCAGTGAAAACCAAGATGGGGGGGAAACCGGGGAGCTGTTTTTT. Translating it yields CASSENQDGGETGELFF.

The J gene is TRBJ2-3, the V gene TRBV29-1, with 7 bases identical to TRBD1. J gave up 2 bases and V 6 bases, and 2 bases lay outside the gene matches. Germline values: CDR1 SQVTM, CDR2 ANQGSEA. The CDR3 covers 12 residues. The CDR3 sequence: CSVGQLTDTQYF. CDR3 DNA sequence: TGCAGCGTGGGACAGCTCACAGATACGCAGTATTTT.

This rearrangement joins TRBV12-5 to TRBJ1-4, with TRBD1 identical over 7 bases. The CDR3 totals 15 residues. CDR1 and CDR2 (germline): LGHNT, FRNRAP. V shed 0 bases and J 3 bases; nucleotides not matched to a gene: 1. CDR3 sequence reads: CASGLVQGSNEKLFF. The CDR3 nucleotides read TGTGCTAGTGGTTTGGTACAGGGGTCTAATGAAAAACTGTTTTTT.

This rearrangement joins TRBV9 to TRBJ2-6; D ambiguous. Deletions cut 0 bases from V and 3 bases from J, with 10 bases between. The germline V gene has CDR1 SGDLS and CDR2 YYNGEE. The CDR3 loop spans 16 amino acids. CDR3 loop: CASSVGSRSGANVLTF. DNA of the CDR3: TGTGCCAGCAGCGTAGGGTCCAGGAGTGGGGCCAACGTCCTGACTTTC.

This clone has only one observation. The chain joins TRBV15 to TRBJ2-2, with D uncertain. The V end lost 5 bases, the J end lost 2 bases, and 15 bases lay between the germline ends. Germline values: CDR1 LNHNV, CDR2 YYDKDF (reference sequence). The CDR3 consists of 16 residues. CDR3 in DNA: TGTGCCACCAGCGGCTTCCCACTTCCTAACACCGGGGAGCTGTTTTTT. Encoded protein: CATSGFPLPNTGELFF.

The chain recombines TRBV30 with TRBJ1-2, with D maybe TRBD1 (6 bases). Germline V lookup: CDR1 GTSNPN, CDR2 SVGIG (reference sequence). V was trimmed by 0 bases and J by 6 bases, leaving 14 bases between them. The CDR3 covers 14 residues. The CDR3 sequence: CAWSVSTGPHGYTF. In DNA form, the CDR3 reads TGTGCCTGGAGTGTATCGACAGGACCACATGGCTACACCTTC.

The J gene is TRBJ1-1, the V gene TRBV5-1; the D is unclear. Per the germline V gene, CDR1 is SGHRS and CDR2 is YFSETQ. Trimming removed 4 bases from V and 1 base from J, with 17 bases in between. The CDR3 totals 16 residues. The CDR3 sequence: CASSPGWAAGNTEAFF. CDR3 DNA: TGCGCCAGCAGCCCCGGGTGGGCAGCGGGGAACACTGAAGCTTTCTTT. Filled out from reference TRBV5-1 and TRBJ1-1, the complete variable domain reads KAGVTQTPRYLIKTRGQQVTLSCSPISGHRSVSWYQQTPGQGLQFLFEYFSETQRNKGNFPGRFSGRQFSNSRSEMNVSTLELGDSALYLCASSPGWAAGNTEAFFGQGTRLTVV.

V gene TRBV29-1 combines with J gene TRBJ2-1; D might be TRBD1 (5 bases). Trimming cost V 5 bases and J 1 base, with 9 bases left between them. The CDR3 loop spans 13 amino acids. The germline V gene has CDR1 SQVTM and CDR2 ANQGSEA. CDR3 amino acids: CSVPDSSYNEQFF. For the CDR3, the DNA is TGCAGCGTTCCCGACAGTTCCTACAATGAGCAGTTCTTC.